The 4 T cell receptor beta chains below were found in one sample sequenced in a study of T cell changes during pregnancy in multiple sclerosis. Method: immunoSEQ multiplex PCR; TCRdb's copy keeps in-frame clones and lacks some. The repertoire holds over 35,000 clones, with 90% as singletons. The sequencing here drew on CD4+ T cells from peripheral blood mononuclear cells, taken in the second trimester of pregnancy. Every receptor here comes from a female donor with multiple sclerosis, enrolled in a pregnancy study.

The chain uses TRBV30 and TRBJ2-7, with TRBD1 identical over 8 bases. The germline V gene encodes CDR1 GTSNPN and CDR2 SVGIG (reference sequence). The CDR3 sequence is 18 residues long. J gave up 3 bases and V 2 bases, and 18 bases lay outside the gene matches. DNA for the CDR3: TGTGCCTGGAGTACGCTATTCTCCGGGGACAGGTCAGTCTACGAGCAGTACTTC. Its translation is CAWSTLFSGDRSVYEQYF. Complete variable domain (other parts from reference TRBV30 and TRBJ2-7): SQTIHQWPATLVQPVGSPLSLECTVEGTSNPNLYWYRQAAGRGLQLLFYSVGIGQISSEVPQNLSASRPQDRQFILSSKKLLLSDSGFYLCAWSTLFSGDRSVYEQYFGPGTRLTVT.

This clone was detected once. V usage is TRBV7-3 and J usage is TRBJ1-3, with no clear D. Trimming removed 3 bases from V and 0 bases from J, with 6 bases in between. This CDR3 has 14 amino acids. Germline-derived CDR1 and CDR2 are SGHTA and FQGTGA. The CDR3 protein is CASSLFRSGNTIYF. CDR3 nucleotide sequence: TGTGCCAGCAGCTTGTTTCGCTCTGGAAACACCATATATTTT.

The chain has TRBV18 and TRBJ2-1, with D maybe TRBD2 (5 bases). The CDR3 extends over 13 amino acids. Germline lookup yields CDR1 KGHSH and CDR2 LQKENI. V lost 2 bases and J 7 bases, leaving 9 bases between the germline ends. The CDR3 protein is CASSPFGGNEQFF. DNA of the CDR3: TGTGCCAGCTCACCATTCGGCGGGAATGAGCAGTTCTTC.

The rearrangement joins TRBV7-2 to TRBJ2-3, with a weak D call TRBD2 (6 bases). V dropped 3 bases and J dropped 0 bases, with 13 bases sitting between them. Germline values: CDR1 SGHTA, CDR2 FQGNSA. The CDR3 runs 16 residues. The CDR3 spells CASSFGSGTSTDTQYF. Written as DNA, the CDR3 is TGTGCCAGCAGCTTCGGGTCAGGGACTAGCACAGATACGCAGTATTTT.